The 31 T cell receptor beta chains given below trace back to one sample, sequenced in a study of T cell responses to AZD1222 COVID-19 vaccine. TCRdb's copy holds only in-frame clones and misses some; the assay was immunoSEQ multiplex PCR. There are some 170,000 clones in the sample; 91% occur only once, and under 2% lies in the top ten. Sequencing was performed on peripheral blood, taken 28 days after the second AZD1222 dose. These receptors all stem from an adult who received the AZD1222 COVID-19 vaccine.

This rearrangement joins TRBV18 to TRBJ1-6; no reliable D call. The CDR3 sequence is 13 residues long. The V and J ends lost 2 bases and 7 bases respectively, with 6 bases between them. Germline CDR1 KGHSH, CDR2 LQKENI. Written as DNA, the CDR3 is TGTGCCAGCTCACCAGGGCCAAATTCACCCCTCCACTTT. Translating gives CASSPGPNSPLHF. The full variable domain, its missing parts supplied by reference TRBV18 and TRBJ1-6, is NAGVMQNPRHLVRRRGQEARLRCSPMKGHSHVYWYRQLPEEGLKFMVYLQKENIIDESGMPKERFSAEFPKEGPSILRIQQVVRGDSAAYFCASSPGPNSPLHFGNGTRLTVT.

The chain couples TRBV7-2 to TRBJ1-6, with TRBD1 matching over 7 bases. The germline gives CDR1 SGHTA, CDR2 FQGNSA. Germline trimming cut 1 base from V and 6 bases from J; bases unmatched to any gene: 3. CDR3 length: 15 residues. The CDR3: CASSLEGAFNSPLHF. CDR3 in DNA: TGTGCCAGCAGCTTAGAGGGGGCATTTAATTCACCCCTCCACTTT.

Notes on this clone: Other DNA sequences from this sample encode an identical CDR3 as well. The CDR3 coding sequence is TGCGCCAGCAGCTTGGGGCAGGGGACGAATTCACCCCTCCACTTT. Translated: CASSLGQGTNSPLHF. The gene calls are TRBV5-1 and TRBJ1-6, with D possibly TRBD1 on 6 matching bases. CDR1 is SGHRS and CDR2 is YFSETQ in the germline V gene. This CDR3 region has 15 residues. Deletions cut 0 bases from V and 7 bases from J, with 11 bases between.

The genes are TRBV5-1 and TRBJ1-5; D remains unclear. Per the germline V gene, CDR1 is SGHRS and CDR2 is YFSETQ. V was cut by 1 base and J by 8 bases, with 10 bases left in between. CDR3 length equals 13 residues. CDR3 in DNA: TGCGCCAGCAGCTTGTCCCCTTATGAGCCCCAGCATTTT. Protein product: CASSLSPYEPQHF.

The chain carries TRBV5-1 and TRBJ2-5; D call uncertain. V was trimmed by 0 bases and J by 3 bases, leaving 9 bases between them. The CDR3 covers 14 residues. From germline, CDR1 is SGHRS and CDR2 YFSETQ. This CDR3 reads CASSLEQIKETQYF. In DNA form, the CDR3 reads TGCGCCAGCAGCTTGGAGCAAATTAAAGAGACCCAGTACTTC.

This clone was seen only a few times. The J gene is TRBJ2-1, the V gene TRBV13; D is ambiguous. The CDR3 loop spans 13 amino acids. Looked up from germline, CDR1 is PRHDT and CDR2 is FYEKMQ (reference sequence). The ends were cut back, 7 bases at V and 6 bases at J, with 13 bases in the middle. The CDR3 DNA reads as TGTGCCAGCACCCATATGGCCGGCAATGAGCAGTTCTTC. This sequence encodes CASTHMAGNEQFF. The whole variable domain, filled in from reference TRBV13 and TRBJ2-1, reads AAGVIQSPRHLIKEKRETATLKCYPIPRHDTVYWYQQGPGQDPQFLISFYEKMQSDKGSIPDRFSAQQFSDYHSELNMSSLELGDSALYFCASTHMAGNEQFFGPGTRLTVL.

The table lists this clone with a count of one. The chain uses TRBV10-2 and TRBJ2-1, with D possibly being TRBD2 (7 bases). The CDR3 extends over 12 amino acids. V dropped 10 bases and J dropped 8 bases, with 15 bases sitting between them. Germline lookup yields CDR1 WSHSY and CDR2 SAAADI. The CDR3 region is CATRRGGDEQFF. CDR3 sequence (DNA): TGCGCCACCAGAAGGGGGGGTGATGAGCAGTTCTTC.

This chain links TRBV4-2 with TRBJ2-7, with 7 bases identical to TRBD1. There are 15 residues in the CDR3. Germline CDR1 LGHNA, CDR2 YNFKEQ. V was pared by 0 bases and J by 7 bases, with 9 bases of the junction left unmatched. CDR3 loop: CASSQEGQTLREQYF. CDR3 bases: TGTGCCAGCAGCCAAGAGGGACAGACCTTACGTGAGCAGTACTTC.

The chain couples TRBV21-1 to TRBJ1-2. TRBV21-1 is annotated as a pseudogene. This CDR3 comprises 16 residues. DNA of the CDR3: TGTGCCAGCAGCAAAGTGGAGGGGCCTTCGAACTATGGCTACACCTTC. This gives the protein CASSKVEGPSNYGYTF.

This clone was seen just once. The rearrangement uses TRBV6-5 and TRBJ1-1, with D possibly being TRBD1 (6 bases). Between the trimmed V and J ends, which lost 5 bases and 4 bases, there was a span of 14 bases. Per the germline V gene, CDR1 is MNHEY and CDR2 is SVGAGI. The CDR3 length is 14 residues. The CDR3: CASSTQGKSTEAFF. The CDR3 DNA is TGTGCCAGCAGTACACAGGGAAAGAGCACTGAAGCTTTCTTT.

The chain uses TRBV27 and TRBJ2-7; 9 bases are a match to TRBD1. The CDR3 totals 15 residues. CDR1 and CDR2 (germline): MNHEY, SMNVEV (reference sequence). Trimming took 2 bases from V and 3 from J; bases not matched to a gene: 5. CDR3 sequence (DNA): TGTGCCAGCAGTTTAGATTGGGACAGGGTCTACGAGCAGTACTTC. Translating it yields CASSLDWDRVYEQYF.

The chain is built from TRBV6-5 and TRBJ1-2; D perhaps matches TRBD1 (5 bases). Trimming stripped 6 bases from V and 2 bases from J, with 10 bases between. Germline loops: CDR1 MNHEY, CDR2 SVGAGI. The CDR3 has 13 amino acids. CDR3 nucleotide sequence: TGTGCCAGCAGAGGGGTGTCAAACTATGGCTACACCTTC. It specifies CASRGVSNYGYTF.

The chain recombines TRBV11-2 with TRBJ2-1, with TRBD2 identical over 8 bases. Trimming took 1 base from V and 0 from J; bases not matched to a gene: 5. CDR3 size: 17 residues. Germline V CDR1 and CDR2: SGHAT, FQNNGV. In DNA form, the CDR3 reads TGTGCCAGCAGCTTAGGCGGGGGGCCCTCCTCCTACAATGAGCAGTTCTTC. Its translation: CASSLGGGPSSYNEQFF.

There are a few counts of this clone. The chain uses TRBV5-5 and TRBJ1-1; D gene unclear. The V gene's germline CDR1 is SGHKS and CDR2 YYEKEE (reference sequence). The CDR3 totals 14 residues. The ends were cut back, 2 bases at V and 3 bases at J, with 11 bases in the middle. Written as DNA, the CDR3 is TGTGCCAGCAGCTTTACAGCACTCTACACTGAAGCTTTCTTT. This gives the protein CASSFTALYTEAFF.

This chain connects TRBV6-5 to TRBJ2-7; the match to TRBD2 covers 7 bases. The CDR3 consists of 15 residues. Trimming at V came to 0 bases and at J to 5 bases, leaving 7 bases not matched to a gene. Looked up from germline, CDR1 is MNHEY and CDR2 is SVGAGI. CDR3 sequence: CASSYSAGVQDEQYF. The CDR3, as DNA: TGTGCCAGCAGTTACTCGGCGGGAGTGCAGGACGAGCAGTACTTC.

This chain joins TRBV12-3 or TRBV12-4 and TRBJ1-1, with D possibly being TRBD1 (6 bases). The CDR3 covers 13 residues. V dropped 6 bases and J dropped 8 bases, with 16 bases sitting between them. In DNA form, the CDR3 reads TGTGCCAGCAGCCTCACAACCGGGACAGAAGCTTTCTTT. Its translation is CASSLTTGTEAFF.

This chain uses TRBV11-2 with TRBJ1-4; D might be TRBD1 (6 bases). Trimming stripped 1 base from V and 9 bases from J, with 12 bases between. This CDR3 is 14 amino acids long. Germline loops: CDR1 SGHAT, CDR2 FQNNGV. The CDR3 is CASSLAGAGQKLFF. The CDR3 region has the DNA TGTGCCAGCAGCTTAGCGGGGGCAGGGCAAAAACTGTTTTTT.

This chain connects TRBV7-9 to TRBJ1-2, with D tentatively TRBD1 (5 bases). The germline gives CDR1 SEHNR, CDR2 FQNEAQ (reference sequence). V lost 4 bases and J 7 bases, leaving 16 bases between the germline ends. CDR3 length: 14 amino acids. The CDR3 sequence: CASSSPGRGFGYTF. The CDR3 bases are TGTGCCAGCAGCTCCCCTGGGAGGGGATTTGGCTACACCTTC.

The rearrangement joins TRBV7-9 to TRBJ2-3; D unresolved. Germline loops: CDR1 SEHNR, CDR2 FQNEAQ (reference sequence). CDR3 size: 16 residues. V lost 1 base and J 0 bases, leaving 11 bases between the germline ends. This chain's CDR3 is CASSLVLGFSTDTQYF. Here the CDR3 DNA reads TGTGCCAGCAGCTTAGTTTTAGGGTTTAGCACAGATACGCAGTATTTT.

V usage is TRBV29-1 and J usage is TRBJ2-6; D unclear. Germline CDR1 reads SQVTM; CDR2 reads ANQGSEA. V was pared by 7 bases and J by 4 bases, with 8 bases between. The CDR3 totals 12 residues. The CDR3 DNA reads as TGCAGCGCCTACGGGGGGGCCAACGTCCTGACTTTC. It is translated as CSAYGGANVLTF. Together with reference TRBV29-1 and TRBJ2-6, the CDR3 gives the full variable domain: SAVISQKPSRDICQRGTSLTIQCQVDSQVTMMFWYRQQPGQSLTLIATANQGSEATYESGFVIDKFPISRPNLTFSTLTVSNMSPEDSSIYLCSAYGGANVLTFGAGSRLTVL.

V is TRBV27 and J is TRBJ2-5, with 8 nucleotides matching TRBD1. The CDR3 extends over 13 amino acids. V lost 5 bases to trimming and J lost 5 bases; unmatched junction nucleotides: 4. Germline loops: CDR1 MNHEY, CDR2 SMNVEV (reference sequence). CDR3 in amino acids: CASSRQGIETQYF. DNA of the CDR3: TGTGCCAGCAGTCGACAGGGGATCGAGACCCAGTACTTC.

A remark on this clone: It is unclear where the CDR3 begins or ends on the DNA, so no DNA is shown, and the CDR3 is as TCRdb lists it. This chain joins TRBV2 and TRBJ1-2. Germline CDR1 is SNHLY and CDR2 is FYNNEI. Both ends counted, the CDR3 spans 16 residues. CDR3: CASSDVGPARDYGYTF.

The rearrangement links TRBV6-5 to TRBJ1-1; perhaps TRBD1 as D (5 bases). V dropped 8 bases and J dropped 6 bases, with 13 bases sitting between them. The CDR3 contains 12 residues. CDR1 is MNHEY and CDR2 is SVGAGI in the germline V gene. The CDR3 region is CASQRGGAEAFF. CDR3 coding DNA: TGTGCCAGCCAACGGGGAGGGGCTGAAGCTTTCTTT.

The V and J genes are TRBV11-3 and TRBJ2-1, with 7 bases matching TRBD1. V lost 0 bases to trimming and J lost 4 bases; unmatched junction nucleotides: 3. Per germline, CDR1 SGHNT and CDR2 YENEEA. The CDR3 runs 15 residues. CDR3 nucleotides: TGTGCCAGCAGCTTAGACAGGGGGTCTTACAATGAGCAGTTCTTC. It specifies CASSLDRGSYNEQFF.

This clone has only one observation. This chain uses TRBV7-9 with TRBJ1-6, with 7 bases identical to TRBD1. The trim removed 5 bases at V and 11 bases at J, leaving 12 bases unmatched. The CDR3 consists of 15 residues. Germline V gene sequence: CDR1 SEHNR, CDR2 FQNEAQ (reference sequence). CDR3 coding DNA: TGTGCCAGCAGCCACGCGCGACAGGGTGCGACACCCCTCCACTTT. Its translation: CASSHARQGATPLHF.

The chain carries TRBV7-9 and TRBJ2-2, with D perhaps TRBD2 (6 bases). V dropped 4 bases and J dropped 2 bases, with 11 bases sitting between them. CDR1 SEHNR and CDR2 FQNEAQ come from the germline V gene (reference sequence). The CDR3 consists of 15 residues. In nucleotides, the CDR3 is TGTGCCAGCAGCTCTTGGGGGGTTAACACCGGGGAGCTGTTTTTT. It encodes CASSSWGVNTGELFF.

The chain is built from TRBV6-1 and TRBJ1-6; D is unresolved. Per the germline V gene, CDR1 is MNHNS and CDR2 is SASEGT. Trimming removed 3 bases at V and 8 bases at J, with 20 bases between. There are 17 residues in the CDR3. For the CDR3, the DNA is TGTGCCAGCAGTGATGTGGGTTCCCTACTCAACGATTCACCCCTCCACTTT. Translation: CASSDVGSLLNDSPLHF.

The table lists this clone with a count of one. This chain links TRBV19 with TRBJ1-1, with unresolved D. Germline lookup yields CDR1 LNHDA and CDR2 SQIVND (reference sequence). There are 15 residues in the CDR3. Between the trimmed V and J ends, which lost 2 bases and 5 bases, there was a span of 15 bases. In DNA form, the CDR3 reads TGTGCCAGTAGTATATCGACGGGTGCGGGAACTGAAGCTTTCTTT. Its protein product is CASSISTGAGTEAFF.

The chain joins TRBV5-6 to TRBJ1-1, with D tentatively TRBD1 (6 bases). The germline CDR1 and CDR2 sequences are SGHDT and YYEEEE. CDR3 size: 16 residues. The germline V and J ends were trimmed by 3 bases and 3 bases, with 18 bases remaining between them. The CDR3 DNA sequence: TGTGCCAGCAGCTCAGGGGAGGCGGGAGTGTACACTGAAGCTTTCTTT. Translation gives CASSSGEAGVYTEAFF.

The chain employs TRBV7-8 and TRBJ2-7, with TRBD1 matching over 9 bases. Germline CDR1 and CDR2: SGHVS and FQNEAQ. J was trimmed by 7 bases and V by 2 bases; bases with no gene match: 6. CDR3 length: 14 residues. This CDR3 reads CASSLIQGAGEQYF. In DNA form, the CDR3 reads TGTGCCAGCAGCTTAATACAGGGGGCGGGGGAGCAGTACTTC.

This chain uses TRBV2 with TRBJ1-1, with D tentatively TRBD1 (6 bases). The CDR3 runs to 15 residues. The germline V gene has CDR1 SNHLY and CDR2 FYNNEI. The V end lost 10 bases, the J end lost 0 bases, and 18 bases lay between the germline ends. The CDR3, as DNA: TGTGCCACGCGGGGAACAGGGTCCATGAACACTGAAGCTTTCTTT. Residues: CATRGTGSMNTEAFF.